This T cell receptor (beta chain) was documented in a study of metastatic and nonmetastatic thyroid tumors. General study findings and limits: According to reports, the diversity of TCR beta was significantly higher in malignant thyroid tumors than in benign nodules, and this held in both blood and tumor samples.

Nobody among the patients had been given any treatment before thyroid surgery. V was shortened by 0 bases and J by 6 bases, with 14 bases between the two germline ends. Germline-derived CDR1 and CDR2 are ENHRY and SYGVKD. The CDR3 spans 16 residues. Regarding this clone: Its antigen remains unidentified.

TCRdb re-called clones via MiXCR from the PCR reads. The table shows tens of thousands of clones, with 36% occurring only once. The TCR originated in a male donor with papillary thyroid cancer or a benign thyroid nodule (not recorded which). Some clones in this sample may be carry-over from other donors' samples. Material: blood. The V gene is TRBV10-3, the J gene TRBJ2-2; tentative D call: TRBD2 (5 bases). Here the CDR3 reads CAISESLTLSAGELFF. The CDR3 nucleotides are TGTGCCATCAGTGAGTCTCTAACCCTTAGCGCCGGGGAGCTGTTTTTT.